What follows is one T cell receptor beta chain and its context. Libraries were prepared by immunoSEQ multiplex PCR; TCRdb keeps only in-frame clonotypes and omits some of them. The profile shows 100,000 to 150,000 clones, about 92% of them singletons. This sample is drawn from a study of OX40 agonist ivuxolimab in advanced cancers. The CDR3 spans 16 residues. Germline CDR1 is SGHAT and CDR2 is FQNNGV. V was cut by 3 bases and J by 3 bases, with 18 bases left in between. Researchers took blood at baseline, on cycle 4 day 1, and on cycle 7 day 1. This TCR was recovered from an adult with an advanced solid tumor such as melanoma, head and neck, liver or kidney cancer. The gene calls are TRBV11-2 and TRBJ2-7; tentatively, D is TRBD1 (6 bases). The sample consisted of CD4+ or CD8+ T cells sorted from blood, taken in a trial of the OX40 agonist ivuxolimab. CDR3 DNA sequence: TGTGCCAGCAGCTTCGACCGGGACACCGCTTACTACGAGCAGTACTTC. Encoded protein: CASSFDRDTAYYEQYF.